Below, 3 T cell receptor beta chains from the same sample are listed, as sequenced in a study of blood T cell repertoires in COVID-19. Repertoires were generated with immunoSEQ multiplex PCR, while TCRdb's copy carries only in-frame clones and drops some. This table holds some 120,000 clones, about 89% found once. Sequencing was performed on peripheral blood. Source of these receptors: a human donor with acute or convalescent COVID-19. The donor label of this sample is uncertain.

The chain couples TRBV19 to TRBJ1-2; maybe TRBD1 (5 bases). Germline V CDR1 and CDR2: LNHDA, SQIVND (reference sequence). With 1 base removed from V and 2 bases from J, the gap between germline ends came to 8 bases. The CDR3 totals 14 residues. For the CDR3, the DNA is TGTGCCAGTAGTATAGGAACAGGAAACTATGGCTACACCTTC. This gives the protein CASSIGTGNYGYTF. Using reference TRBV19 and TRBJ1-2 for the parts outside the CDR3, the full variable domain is DGGITQSPKYLFRKEGQNVTLSCEQNLNHDAMYWYRQDPGQGLRLIYYSQIVNDFQKGDIAEGYSVSREKKESFPLTVTSAQKNPTAFYLCASSIGTGNYGYTFGSGTRLTVV.

CDR3: CAWSVRGDRAPFF. The CDR3, as DNA: TGTGCCTGGAGTGTAAGGGGGGACAGGGCCCCTTTCTTT. The chain joins TRBV30 to TRBJ1-1; 9 positions agree with TRBD1. Germline CDR1 and CDR2: GTSNPN and SVGIG (reference sequence). This CDR3 is 13 amino acids long. With 0 bases clipped from V and 12 bases from J, the junction kept 8 bases outside the gene matches.

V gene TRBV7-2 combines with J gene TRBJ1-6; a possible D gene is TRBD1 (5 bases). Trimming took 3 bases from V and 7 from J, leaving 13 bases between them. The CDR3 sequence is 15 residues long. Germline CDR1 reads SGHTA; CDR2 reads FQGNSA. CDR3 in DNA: TGTGCCAGCAGCTTCATCCCCGGGGGAAATTCACCCCTCCACTTT. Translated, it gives CASSFIPGGNSPLHF.